What follows are 7 T cell receptor beta chains derived from one specimen sequenced in a study of OX40 agonist ivuxolimab in advanced cancers. Assay: immunoSEQ multiplex PCR; the TCRdb copy retains only in-frame clones and omits some. This sample carries 70,000 to 95,000 clones, roughly 94% of them seen once, and the ten largest clones take 0.4% to 0.55%. This specimen was CD4+ or CD8+ T cells sorted from blood, taken in a trial of the OX40 agonist ivuxolimab. All receptors come from an adult with an advanced solid tumor such as melanoma, head and neck, liver or kidney cancer.

The rearrangement links TRBV2 to TRBJ2-7, with D perhaps matching TRBD1 (8 bases). Trimming left V 4 bases short and J 6 bases short, with 16 bases between. The CDR3 loop spans 14 amino acids. Per germline, CDR1 SNHLY and CDR2 FYNNEI. The chain's CDR3 is CASSGTGRGGEQYF. DNA of the CDR3: TGTGCCAGCAGTGGGACAGGGAGGGGTGGCGAGCAGTACTTC.

This sequence joins TRBV19 and TRBJ2-5, with D uncertain. The length of the CDR3 is 12 residues. Germline V CDR1 and CDR2: LNHDA, SQIVND (reference sequence). V lost 6 bases and J 7 bases, leaving 12 bases between the germline ends. The CDR3 DNA sequence: TGTGCCAGTAGGGACCGGCCAGGGACCCAGTACTTC. It translates to CASRDRPGTQYF.

The sample holds one count of this clone. The chain carries TRBV2 and TRBJ2-7; D ambiguous. The germline CDR1 and CDR2 sequences are SNHLY and FYNNEI. V was cut by 6 bases and J by 2 bases, with 5 bases left in between. The CDR3 extends over 11 amino acids. CDR3 residues: CASRQTYEQYF. For the CDR3, the DNA is TGTGCCAGCAGACAGACCTACGAGCAGTACTTC.

This clone has just a few counts. The chain is built from TRBV19 and TRBJ2-7, with 8 bases identical to TRBD2. The length of the CDR3 is 15 residues. V was pared by 4 bases and J by 0 bases, with 5 bases of the junction left unmatched. Germline values: CDR1 LNHDA, CDR2 SQIVND (reference sequence). CDR3 nucleotide sequence: TGTGCCAGTAGTACGGGACTAGTTGGCTCCTACGAGCAGTACTTC. Its protein product is CASSTGLVGSYEQYF.

Only a few counts were recorded for this clone. This specimen includes other DNA sequences encoding the same CDR3. V is TRBV11-2 and J is TRBJ2-2; 11 nucleotides align to TRBD2. In germline, CDR1 is SGHAT, CDR2 FQNNGV. V trimming: 5 bases; J trimming: 0 bases; junction bases outside the gene matches: 2. This CDR3 has 16 residues. The CDR3 region is CASSRLAGPNTGELFF. The CDR3 coding sequence is TGTGCCAGCAGCCGACTAGCGGGACCGAACACCGGGGAGCTGTTTTTT.

This chain uses TRBV6-4 with TRBJ2-7, with 7 bases matching TRBD1. This CDR3 is built from 15 residues. With 4 bases clipped from V and 1 base from J, the junction kept 7 bases outside the gene matches. The germline V gene has CDR1 MRHNA and CDR2 SNTAGT. The CDR3 protein is CASSGGTVGSYEQYF. The CDR3 DNA sequence: TGTGCCAGCAGTGGGGGGACAGTAGGATCCTACGAGCAGTACTTC.

V is TRBV5-4 and J is TRBJ2-7; the match to TRBD2 covers 10 bases. Germline V gene lookup returns CDR1 SGHNT and CDR2 YYREEE (reference sequence). V dropped 4 bases and J dropped 3; count of bases not matched to a gene: 4. The CDR3 length is 14 residues. The CDR3 sequence: CASSLGLASYEQYF. The DNA of the CDR3 is TGTGCCAGCAGCCTGGGACTAGCGAGCTACGAGCAGTACTTC.